The 28 T cell receptor beta chains reported below all come from one sample, sequenced in a study of cytomegalovirus exposure and HLA in healthy donors. The PCR used 60 Vbeta and 13 Jbeta primers. Sequencing used immunoSEQ multiplex PCR; TCRdb keeps in-frame clones, though not all of them. Of 130,000 to 150,000 clones in the sample, approximately 84% were seen once. The sequencing input was PBMCs. These receptors were collected from a woman aged 60 to 75 in good health and CMV-seropositive.

This clone was picked up a small number of times. The rearrangement uses TRBV5-8 and TRBJ1-3, with 7 bases aligning to TRBD1. Trimming removed 2 bases from V and 2 bases from J; junction bases left unmatched: 7. The CDR3 is 16 residues long. CDR1 and CDR2 from the germline V gene are SGHTS and YDEGEE. The DNA for the CDR3 is TGTGCCAGCAGCTTAGACTTCGGGACAGCTGGAAACACCATATATTTT. This gives the protein CASSLDFGTAGNTIYF.

This rearrangement joins TRBV19 to TRBJ2-2, with 7 bases that match TRBD1. J was trimmed by 5 bases and V by 2 bases; bases with no gene match: 5. Germline V gene data show CDR1 as LNHDA and CDR2 as SQIVND (reference sequence). The CDR3 spans 15 residues. For the CDR3, the DNA is TGTGCCAGTAGTATAAGGGCCAGGGGGACCGGGGAGCTGTTTTTT. It is translated as CASSIRARGTGELFF.

This chain uses TRBV5-1 with TRBJ2-7, with 7 bases lining up with TRBD1. CDR1 and CDR2 (germline): SGHRS, YFSETQ. CDR3 size: 16 residues. V trimming: 0 bases; J trimming: 3 bases; junction bases outside the gene matches: 9. Here the CDR3 DNA reads TGCGCCAGCAGCTTGGCCCCCGGGACAGCCGGCTACGAGCAGTACTTC. Translating it yields CASSLAPGTAGYEQYF.

This rearrangement joins TRBV6-1 to TRBJ2-1, with a possible D match to TRBD2 (6 bases). V lost 4 bases, J lost 10 bases, and 11 bases lay in between. CDR1 and CDR2 from the germline V gene are MNHNS and SASEGT. This CDR3 has 12 amino acids. CDR3 coding DNA: TGTGCCAGCAGTGGGGACTCCTGGGAGCAGTTCTTC. This gives the protein CASSGDSWEQFF.

The chain is built from TRBV2 and TRBJ2-5; 11 positions match TRBD2. This CDR3 has 15 amino acids. The germline CDR1 and CDR2 sequences are SNHLY and FYNNEI. Trimming took 2 bases from V and 8 from J; bases not matched to a gene: 7. The CDR3 region has the DNA TGTGCCAGCAGTGAACAACTAGCGGGAGCGGGAACCCAGTACTTC. Translating it yields CASSEQLAGAGTQYF.

The rearrangement uses TRBV7-3 and TRBJ2-1, with TRBD2 matching over 10 bases. The J segment lost 6 bases and the V segment lost 5 bases, leaving 7 bases of the junction unmatched. CDR3 length equals 15 residues. Looked up from germline, CDR1 is SGHTA and CDR2 is FQGTGA. The CDR3 is CASSPGLAGVNEQFF. In nucleotides, the CDR3 is TGTGCCAGCAGCCCAGGGCTAGCGGGAGTCAATGAGCAGTTCTTC.

The genes are TRBV20-1 and TRBJ1-2; a possible D gene is TRBD1 (5 bases). Trimming pared 1 base from V and 14 bases from J, leaving 14 bases between. The CDR3 is 11 amino acids. Per germline, CDR1 DFQATT and CDR2 SNEGSKA (reference sequence). CDR3 residues: CSARVKEEGTF. The DNA for the CDR3 is TGCAGTGCTAGAGTGAAGGAGGAGGGGACCTTC.

The CDR3 loop is CATSRDWVGGQPQHF. The CDR3 bases are TGTGCCACCAGCAGAGATTGGGTCGGCGGGCAGCCCCAGCATTTT. The V and J genes are TRBV15 and TRBJ1-5; no clear D gene. CDR3 length equals 15 residues. The germline V gene has CDR1 LNHNV and CDR2 YYDKDF (reference sequence). V gave up 0 bases and J gave up 7 bases, with 13 bases separating them.

The gene calls are TRBV4-3 and TRBJ2-5; 9 nucleotides match TRBD2. Germline values: CDR1 LGHNA, CDR2 YSLEER. CDR3 size: 16 residues. The J segment lost 5 bases and the V segment lost 0 bases, leaving 7 bases of the junction unmatched. The CDR3 DNA sequence: TGCGCCAGCAGCCAAGATGGCAAGCGGGAGGTGGAGACCCAGTACTTC. Translated: CASSQDGKREVETQYF.

The chain joins TRBV5-1 to TRBJ2-5; the D is unclear. The CDR3 covers 13 residues. The V gene lost 4 bases and the J gene lost 7 bases, with 14 bases spanning the gap. Germline-derived CDR1 and CDR2 are SGHRS and YFSETQ. This CDR3 reads CASSPDGLGTQYF. CDR3 DNA: TGCGCCAGCAGCCCCGATGGGCTGGGGACCCAGTACTTC.

This clone was detected a few times. The rearrangement links TRBV30 to TRBJ1-5; D may be TRBD1 (5 bases). The CDR3 is 16 residues long. CDR1 GTSNPN and CDR2 SVGIG come from the germline V gene (reference sequence). Deletions cut 0 bases from V and 4 bases from J, with 16 bases between. CDR3 in amino acids: CAWSVRQGSWNQPQHF. CDR3 DNA sequence: TGTGCCTGGAGTGTACGCCAGGGAAGCTGGAATCAGCCCCAGCATTTT. The full variable domain, completed using reference TRBV30 and TRBJ1-5, is SQTIHQWPATLVQPVGSPLSLECTVEGTSNPNLYWYRQAAGRGLQLLFYSVGIGQISSEVPQNLSASRPQDRQFILSSKKLLLSDSGFYLCAWSVRQGSWNQPQHFGDGTRLSIL.

The chain joins TRBV7-6 to TRBJ2-5; the D gene is possibly TRBD1 (6 bases). Trimming removed 4 bases at V and 2 bases at J, with 14 bases between. This CDR3 region has 15 residues. The germline V gene has CDR1 SGHVS and CDR2 FNYEAQ. The CDR3 bases are TGTGCCAGCAGCTCTCACCCAGGGGCACAAGAGACCCAGTACTTC. It is translated as CASSSHPGAQETQYF.

The chain recombines TRBV19 with TRBJ2-7, with D unclear. Deletions cut 2 bases from V and 1 base from J, with 9 bases between. Germline CDR1 and CDR2: LNHDA and SQIVND (reference sequence). There are 14 residues in the CDR3. This chain's CDR3 is CASSIYDTSYEQYF. The CDR3 coding sequence is TGTGCCAGTAGTATATACGACACTTCCTACGAGCAGTACTTC.

The chain has TRBV4-3 and TRBJ1-2, with 8 bases matching TRBD1. This CDR3 comprises 18 residues. V lost 0 bases to trimming and J lost 4 bases; unmatched junction nucleotides: 13. Per the germline V gene, CDR1 is LGHNA and CDR2 is YSLEER. This CDR3 is CASSQDPGQGASVYGYTF. The CDR3 region has the DNA TGCGCCAGCAGCCAAGATCCTGGACAGGGCGCTTCAGTCTATGGCTACACCTTC.

The chain couples TRBV29-1 to TRBJ2-1; no firm D call. Germline CDR1 SQVTM, CDR2 ANQGSEA. Deletions cut 3 bases from V and 0 bases from J, with 9 bases between. This CDR3 contains 14 residues. CDR3 protein: CSVEQVNSYNEQFF. In DNA form, the CDR3 reads TGCAGCGTTGAGCAGGTTAACTCCTACAATGAGCAGTTCTTC.

V gene TRBV28 combines with J gene TRBJ1-2; D uncertain. This CDR3 is 13 amino acids long. Germline CDR1 reads MDHEN; CDR2 reads SYDVKM. Trimming cost V 3 bases and J 7 bases, with 12 bases left between them. The CDR3 loop reads CASSLAAGSGYTF. CDR3 coding DNA: TGTGCCAGCAGTTTGGCCGCCGGGAGTGGCTACACCTTC.

V usage is TRBV27 and J usage is TRBJ2-7; TRBD1 might be the D (6 bases). CDR1 and CDR2 (germline): MNHEY, SMNVEV (reference sequence). CDR3 length equals 14 residues. V was trimmed by 7 bases and J by 5 bases, leaving 18 bases between them. The CDR3 here is CASNPREGEHEQYF. CDR3 in DNA: TGTGCCAGCAATCCCAGAGAGGGGGAGCACGAGCAGTACTTC.

This clone showed up just a few times. This chain joins TRBV4-2 and TRBJ1-4; D possibly corresponds to TRBD1 (6 bases). The germline V gene has CDR1 LGHNA and CDR2 YNFKEQ. The V end was cut by 1 base, the J end by 8 bases, with 11 bases between. The CDR3 runs to 14 residues. The CDR3 nucleotides read TGTGCCAGCAGCCAAGTACAGGGTTTAGAAAAACTGTTTTTT. Its protein is CASSQVQGLEKLFF.

The chain links TRBV6-5 to TRBJ2-5; D perhaps matches TRBD1 (6 bases). Germline V gene data show CDR1 as MNHEY and CDR2 as SVGAGI. The CDR3 runs to 16 residues. V lost 2 bases to trimming and J lost 2 bases, with 15 bases between them. As DNA, the CDR3 is TGTGCCAGCAGTTACGGCAGGGGAAGGTGGCAAGAGACCCAGTACTTC. Protein sequence: CASSYGRGRWQETQYF.

This chain joins TRBV29-1 and TRBJ1-1, with 8 bases that match TRBD1. The ends lost 6 bases at V and 4 bases at J; junction bases unmatched: 10. The CDR3 is 14 residues long. Germline values: CDR1 SQVTM, CDR2 ANQGSEA. The CDR3 DNA reads as TGCAGCGTGGTACCAGCAGGGGGCGGCACTGAAGCTTTCTTT. Translation gives CSVVPAGGGTEAFF.

The V call is TRBV23-1, the J call TRBJ2-3; TRBD2 agrees at 9 bases. TRBV23-1 is an open reading frame, and its role is uncertain. This CDR3 region has 15 residues. The CDR3 loop reads CAGRGGRGSTDTQYF. CDR3 coding DNA: TGCGCTGGGCGGGGCGGGAGGGGGAGCACAGATACGCAGTATTTT.

CDR3 residues: CASSRREARTDTQYF. In DNA form, the CDR3 reads TGTGCCAGCAGTAGGCGGGAGGCCCGCACAGATACGCAGTATTTT. The rearrangement joins TRBV28 to TRBJ2-3, with 8 bases that match TRBD2. With V trimmed by 5 bases and J by 1 base, 5 bases remained unmatched. CDR1 is MDHEN, CDR2 SYDVKM, per germline. This CDR3 spans 15 amino acids.

The J gene is TRBJ2-7, the V gene TRBV11-2, with 11 bases identical to TRBD2. Germline CDR1 is SGHAT and CDR2 is FQNNGV. Losses at the gene ends were 4 bases for V and 3 bases for J; bases not matched to a gene: 11. The CDR3 length is 17 residues. The CDR3, as DNA: TGTGCCAGCAGCTCAGGGACTAGCGGATCTCTGAGCTACGAGCAGTACTTC. Amino acid sequence: CASSSGTSGSLSYEQYF.

V is TRBV7-2 and J is TRBJ2-5; the D gene is possibly TRBD2 (5 bases). Germline V CDR1 and CDR2: SGHTA, FQGNSA. This CDR3 comprises 16 residues. Deletions cut 1 base from V and 5 bases from J, with 17 bases between. The DNA for the CDR3 is TGTGCCAGCAGCTTAGGAGCCCTAGGTTCGGGGGAGACCCAGTACTTC. Its protein is CASSLGALGSGETQYF.

The chain joins TRBV4-1 to TRBJ2-7, with 9 bases that match TRBD1. The germline gives CDR1 MGHRA, CDR2 YSYEKL. This CDR3 spans 13 amino acids. V lost 4 bases, J lost 4 bases, and 2 bases stayed unmatched. CDR3 in amino acids: CASSRDRVYEQYF. The CDR3, as DNA: TGCGCCAGCAGCCGGGACAGGGTTTACGAGCAGTACTTC.

V and J are TRBV15 and TRBJ2-2; 7 bases are a match to TRBD1. CDR1 and CDR2 from the germline V gene are LNHNV and YYDKDF (reference sequence). The ends lost 2 bases at V and 6 bases at J; junction bases unmatched: 6. This CDR3 region has 15 residues. This CDR3 is CATSRTDRVPGELFF. The CDR3 DNA sequence: TGTGCCACCAGCAGAACAGACAGGGTCCCCGGGGAGCTGTTTTTT. Filled out from reference TRBV15 and TRBJ2-2, the complete variable domain reads DAMVIQNPRYQVTQFGKPVTLSCSQTLNHNVMYWYQQKSSQAPKLLFHYYDKDFNNEADTPDNFQSRRPNTSFCFLDIRSPGLGDTAMYLCATSRTDRVPGELFFGEGSRLTVL.

The chain carries TRBV9 and TRBJ2-1, with D tentatively TRBD2 (7 bases). CDR1 is SGDLS, CDR2 YYNGEE, per germline. The CDR3 length is 21 residues. Trimming cost V 0 bases and J 2 bases, with 27 bases left between them. CDR3 sequence reads: CASSVATETGRGGSTYNEQFF. The DNA for the CDR3 is TGTGCCAGCAGCGTAGCTACTGAAACAGGGAGGGGCGGGAGCACCTACAATGAGCAGTTCTTC.

The genes are TRBV11-2 and TRBJ2-1; possible D gene TRBD1, 6 bases. Trimming shortened V by 5 bases and J by 0 bases, and 14 bases separated the two germline ends. Per the germline V gene, CDR1 is SGHAT and CDR2 is FQNNGV. The CDR3 sequence is 16 residues long. The CDR3 DNA reads TGTGCCAGCAGCAAGAATCAGGGGTTCTCCTACAATGAGCAGTTCTTC. Its protein product is CASSKNQGFSYNEQFF.